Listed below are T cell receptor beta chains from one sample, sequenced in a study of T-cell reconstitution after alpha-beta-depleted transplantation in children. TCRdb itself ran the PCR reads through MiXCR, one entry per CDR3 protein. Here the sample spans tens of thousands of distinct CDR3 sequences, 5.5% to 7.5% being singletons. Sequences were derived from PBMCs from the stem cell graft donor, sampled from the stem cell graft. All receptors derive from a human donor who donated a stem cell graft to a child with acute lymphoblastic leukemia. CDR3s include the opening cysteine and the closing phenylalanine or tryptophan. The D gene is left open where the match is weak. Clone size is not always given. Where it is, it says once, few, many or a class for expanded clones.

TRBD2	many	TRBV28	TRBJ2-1	TGTGCCAGCAGTTTAGCGGGACTAGCGGGGGCGAACTACAATGAGCAGTTCTTC	CASSLAGLAGANYNEQFF
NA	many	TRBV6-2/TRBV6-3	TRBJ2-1	TGTGCCAGCGGTGAATACAATGAGCAGTTCTTC	CASGEYNEQFF
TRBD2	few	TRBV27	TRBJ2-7	TGTGCCAGCAGTTTATGGTCTAGCGGTAGCTACGAGCAGTACTTC	CASSLWSSGSYEQYF
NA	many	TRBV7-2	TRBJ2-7	TGTGCCAGCAGCCCCCAGCGGTCCTACGAGCAGTACTTC	CASSPQRSYEQYF
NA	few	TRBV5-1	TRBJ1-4	TGCGCCAGCAGCTTGCTAAACGGAGGGAATGAAAAACTGTTTTTT	CASSLLNGGNEKLFF
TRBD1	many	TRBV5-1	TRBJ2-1	TGCGCCAGCAGCCCGACAGGGGCACCTCAAGATGAGCAGTTCTTC	CASSPTGAPQDEQFF
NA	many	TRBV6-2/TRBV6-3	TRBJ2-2	TGTGCCAGCAGAAGGGTAGTTGGGAACACCGGGGAGCTGTTTTTT	CASRRVVGNTGELFF
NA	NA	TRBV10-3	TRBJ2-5	TGTGCCATCAGTGAGGCTCTACGGGCTAGGGAGACCCAGTACTTC	CAISEALRARETQYF
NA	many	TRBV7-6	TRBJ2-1	TGTGCCAGCAGAACCTCCGGGACGGGTACCTACAATGAGCAGTTCTTC	CASRTSGTGTYNEQFF
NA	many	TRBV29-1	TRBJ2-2	TGCAGCGTTGATGGGAACACCTGGGAGCTGTTTTTT	CSVDGNTWELFF
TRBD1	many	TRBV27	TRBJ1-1	TGTGCCAGCAGTTTACGGGGACAGCGAACCACTGAAGCTTTCTTT	CASSLRGQRTTEAFF
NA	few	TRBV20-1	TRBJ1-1	TGCAGTGCTACCCCGGGGGGGCCGAACACTGAAGCTTTCTTT	CSATPGGPNTEAFF
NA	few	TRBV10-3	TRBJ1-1	TGTGCCATCAGTGAGGCAGGGGACACTGAAGCTTTCTTT	CAISEAGDTEAFF
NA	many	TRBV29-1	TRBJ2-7	TGCAGCGTTGAAAGTGGGATCCGCTACGAGCAGTACTTC	CSVESGIRYEQYF
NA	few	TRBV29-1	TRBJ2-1	TGCAGCGCCCGGGACTACAATGAGCAGTTCTTC	CSARDYNEQFF
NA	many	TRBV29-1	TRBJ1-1	TGCAGCGTCTGGAGTACGAACACTGAAGCTTTCTTT	CSVWSTNTEAFF
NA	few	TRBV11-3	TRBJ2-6	TGTGCCAGCAGCCCGGCCACCCTCCCTGGGGCCAACGTCCTGACTTTC	CASSPATLPGANVLTF
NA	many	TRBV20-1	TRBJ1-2	TGCAGTGCTAGTGGGGGGGGCGCTGGTGGCTACACCTTC	CSASGGGAGGYTF
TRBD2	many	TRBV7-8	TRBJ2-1	TGTGCCAGCAGCGTGACTAGCGGGGTCTATACCTACAATGAGCAGTTCTTC	CASSVTSGVYTYNEQFF
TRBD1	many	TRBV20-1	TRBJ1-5	TGCAGTGCTCGCTCGGACAGGGACAATCAGCCCCAGCATTTT	CSARSDRDNQPQHF
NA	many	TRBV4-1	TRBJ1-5	TGCGCCAGCAGCCAAGAGGAGGGGAGCAATCAGCCCCAGCATTTT	CASSQEEGSNQPQHF
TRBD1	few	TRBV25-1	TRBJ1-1	TGTGCCAGCAGTGCCGACAGGGATGCCACTGAAGCTTTCTTT	CASSADRDATEAFF
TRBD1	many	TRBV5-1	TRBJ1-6	TGCGCCAGCAGCTTGGTGTTGGGGACAGATAATTCACCCCTCCACTTT	CASSLVLGTDNSPLHF
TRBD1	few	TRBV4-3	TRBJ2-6	TGCGCCAGCAGCGGGGGACAGGGAAATGGGGCCAACGTCCTGACTTTC	CASSGGQGNGANVLTF
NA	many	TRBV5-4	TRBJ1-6	TGTGCCAGCAGCTCGGACGGTAATTCACCCCTCCACTTT	CASSSDGNSPLHF
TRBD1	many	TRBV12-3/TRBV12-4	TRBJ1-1	TGTGCCAGCAGCCCGCGGACAGGGAACACTGAAGCTTTCTTT	CASSPRTGNTEAFF
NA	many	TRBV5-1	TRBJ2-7	TGCGCCAGCAGCTTTGCCTGGACAGAGACCTACGAGCAGTACTTC	CASSFAWTETYEQYF
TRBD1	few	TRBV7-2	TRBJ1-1	TGTGCCAGCAGCTATGAGACAGGGGAGGAAGCTTTCTTT	CASSYETGEEAFF
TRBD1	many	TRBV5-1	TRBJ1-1	TGCGCCAGCAGCACACCGACAGGGCTGAACACTGAAGCTTTCTTT	CASSTPTGLNTEAFF
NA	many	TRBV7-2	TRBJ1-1	TGTGCCAGCAGCCCAAGCGTCGTAGGGAACACTGAAGCTTTCTTT	CASSPSVVGNTEAFF
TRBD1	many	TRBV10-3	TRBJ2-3	TGTGCCATCAGTGAGTGGCAGGGGGCAGATACGCAGTATTTT	CAISEWQGADTQYF
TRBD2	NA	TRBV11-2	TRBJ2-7	TGTGCCAGCAGCTTAGAGCCGGGTGTACGGGAGGAGTACTTC	CASSLEPGVREEYF
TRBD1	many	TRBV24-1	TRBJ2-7	TGTGCCACCAGTGATACGACAGGGCCGGGGGAGCAGTACTTC	CATSDTTGPGEQYF
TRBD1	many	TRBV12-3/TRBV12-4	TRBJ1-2	TGTGCCAGCAGTGGTACTCAGGGGGATGGCTACACCTTC	CASSGTQGDGYTF
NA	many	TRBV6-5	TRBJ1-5	TGTGCCAGCAGTTACGGGGTGCGGCAGCCCCAGCATTTT	CASSYGVRQPQHF
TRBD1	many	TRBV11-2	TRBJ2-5	TGTGCCAGCAGCGTAGGGACAGGGAACCAAGAGACCCAGTACTTC	CASSVGTGNQETQYF
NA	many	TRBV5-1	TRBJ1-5	TGCGCCAGCAGCAGGGTGGGCAATCAGCCCCAGCATTTT	CASSRVGNQPQHF
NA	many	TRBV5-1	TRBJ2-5	TGCGCCAGCAGCTTGAAGGTGGGGGAGACCCAGTACTTC	CASSLKVGETQYF
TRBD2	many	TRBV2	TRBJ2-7	TGTGCCAGCAACGGGGGGGCGTTCTACGAGCAGTACTTC	CASNGGAFYEQYF
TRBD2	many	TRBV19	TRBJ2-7	TGTGCCAGTAGCACCCGACTAGCACCATCCTACGAGCAGTACTTC	CASSTRLAPSYEQYF
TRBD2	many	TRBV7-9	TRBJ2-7	TGTGCCAGCAGCTCTAGCGGGAGAGGCTACGAGCAGTACTTC	CASSSSGRGYEQYF
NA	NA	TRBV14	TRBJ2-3	TGTGCCAGCAGCCCTGGGGTGGGGCCCCAAAATACGCAGTATTTT	CASSPGVGPQNTQYF
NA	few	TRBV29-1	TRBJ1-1	TGCAGCGTTGAAGGCCGGTTCTTTGAAGCTTTCTTT	CSVEGRFFEAFF
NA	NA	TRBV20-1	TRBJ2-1	TGCAGTGCTAGTGTGGGTTTGTATGAGCAGTTCTTC	CSASVGLYEQFF
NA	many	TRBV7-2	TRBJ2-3	TGTGCCAGCAGTTGTACCGAGAGCACAGATACGCAGTATTTT	CASSCTESTDTQYF
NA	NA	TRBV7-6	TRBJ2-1	TGTGCCAGCAGCTTGGCTTTAGGGGGATCCTACAATGAGCAGTTCTTC	CASSLALGGSYNEQFF
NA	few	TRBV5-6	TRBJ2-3	TGTGCCAGCAGCGGGCCCAACACAGATACGCAGTATTTT	CASSGPNTDTQYF
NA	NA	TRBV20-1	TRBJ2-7	TGCAGTGCCTTTAGGGACCTCGTGGGCTACGAGCAGTACTTC	CSAFRDLVGYEQYF
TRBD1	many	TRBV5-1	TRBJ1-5	TGCGCCAGCAGCCTCCAGGGGGCTAGCAATCAGCCCCAGCATTTT	CASSLQGASNQPQHF
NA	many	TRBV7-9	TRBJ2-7	TGTGCCAGCATCCCCGAGCAGTGGAGTGCAGGCGAGCAGTACTTC	CASIPEQWSAGEQYF
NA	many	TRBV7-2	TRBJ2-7	TGTGCCAGCAGCTTAGGGGGGGCCGGGTACGAGCAGTACTTC	CASSLGGAGYEQYF
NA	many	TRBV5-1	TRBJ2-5	TGCGCCAGCAGCTTGGAGCTAAGTAAGGGAGAGACCCAGTACTTC	CASSLELSKGETQYF
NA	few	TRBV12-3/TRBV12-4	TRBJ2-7	TGTGCCAGCAGAGATCAGGGTTACGAGCAGTACTTC	CASRDQGYEQYF
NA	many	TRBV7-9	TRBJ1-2	TGTGCCAGCAGTGAGTTCGGGACAAAAGACTATGGCTACACCTTC	CASSEFGTKDYGYTF